The 26 T cell receptor beta chains reported below all come from one sample, sequenced in a study of T-cell reconstitution after alpha-beta-depleted transplantation in children. The library targeted TCRbeta and was prepared with unique molecular identifiers. TCRdb used MiXCR to reprocess the PCR reads, holding one entry per CDR3 protein. The sample yields about 980,000 distinct CDR3 sequences, 25% to 35% seen once. The material was PBMCs, mostly from graft donor cells, obtained 360 days after TCRalphabeta/CD19-depleted stem cell transplant. Receptors originate from a boy in the first two years of life who had a stem cell transplant for SCID, so the T cells may come from the graft donor.

The chain combines TRBV4-1 with TRBJ1-3; 10 nucleotides line up with TRBD1. The germline CDR1 and CDR2 sequences are MGHRA and YSYEKL. With V trimmed by 4 bases and J by 1 base, 7 bases remained unmatched. The CDR3 consists of 17 residues. The DNA for the CDR3 is TGCGCCAGCAGCCTCCGGACAGGGGGTTCTTCTGGAAACACCATATATTTT. This sequence encodes CASSLRTGGSSGNTIYF.

The J gene is TRBJ1-5, the V gene TRBV21-1. TRBV21-1 represents a pseudogene. This CDR3 spans 14 amino acids. The chain's CDR3 is CASSLSGEHQPQHF. The CDR3 DNA reads as TGTGCCAGCAGTCTTTCGGGAGAGCATCAGCCCCAGCATTTT.

V usage is TRBV7-2 and J usage is TRBJ2-1; maybe TRBD2 (5 bases). The CDR3 has 16 amino acids. V was clipped by 5 bases and J by 0 bases, with 14 bases between them. Germline V gene lookup returns CDR1 SGHTA and CDR2 FQGNSA. CDR3 nucleotide sequence: TGTGCCAGCAGCCGCACTAGTTCGAGCTCCTACAATGAGCAGTTCTTC. Amino acids: CASSRTSSSSYNEQFF.

The chain carries TRBV25-1 and TRBJ2-1; tentatively, D is TRBD1 (7 bases). This CDR3 has 16 amino acids. The ends were cut back, 1 base at V and 2 bases at J, with 12 bases in the middle. Germline V lookup: CDR1 MGHDK, CDR2 SYGVNS. The CDR3 DNA follows: TGTGCCAGCAGTGAATCGTCAGGGGGGACCTACAATGAGCAGTTCTTC. It encodes CASSESSGGTYNEQFF.

This clonotype was counted between two and nine times. The chain joins TRBV4-2 to TRBJ1-1; D is ambiguous. The V and J ends lost 0 bases and 0 bases respectively, with 14 bases between them. This CDR3 region has 17 residues. Germline V lookup: CDR1 LGHNA, CDR2 YNFKEQ. CDR3 bases: TGTGCCAGCAGCCAAGATTTAGGCGACAACATGAACACTGAAGCTTTCTTT. Amino acids: CASSQDLGDNMNTEAFF.

This clonotype was observed a handful of times. The V call is TRBV30, the J call TRBJ2-5; D is perhaps TRBD2 (5 bases). Germline V gene data show CDR1 as GTSNPN and CDR2 as SVGIG (reference sequence). The V end was cut by 1 base, the J end by 5 bases, with 20 bases between. This CDR3 spans 16 amino acids. The CDR3 sequence: CAWSAYLAPREETQYF. The DNA of the CDR3 is TGTGCCTGGAGTGCCTACTTGGCCCCGAGGGAGGAGACCCAGTACTTC.

This rearrangement joins TRBV7-2 to TRBJ2-3; D is possibly TRBD2 (6 bases). Between the trimmed V and J ends, which lost 2 bases and 3 bases, there was a span of 18 bases. CDR3 length: 17 amino acids. Germline V CDR1 and CDR2: SGHTA, FQGNSA. CDR3 amino acids: CASSLLPLEEGTDTQYF. The CDR3 DNA sequence: TGTGCCAGCAGCTTACTCCCACTCGAGGAGGGTACAGATACGCAGTATTTT.

The chain uses TRBV2 and TRBJ1-2, with D unclear. The germline V gene has CDR1 SNHLY and CDR2 FYNNEI. Trimming left V 5 bases short and J 0 bases short, with 7 bases between. The CDR3 has 13 amino acids. The CDR3 reads CASSREANYGYTF. DNA for the CDR3: TGTGCCAGCAGTCGGGAAGCTAACTATGGCTACACCTTC.

The rearrangement links TRBV2 to TRBJ2-1; 12 bases align to TRBD2. The CDR3 has 14 amino acids. Germline loops: CDR1 SNHLY, CDR2 FYNNEI. Trimming removed 8 bases from V and 9 bases from J; junction bases left unmatched: 8. This CDR3 reads CASRTSGGPLEQFF. CDR3 DNA sequence: TGTGCCAGCCGAACTAGCGGGGGGCCACTTGAGCAGTTCTTC.

This clonotype was seen a few times. The CDR3 loop is CSAGDTRDTGETQYF. Written as DNA, the CDR3 is TGCAGTGCTGGGGATACGAGGGATACTGGAGAGACCCAGTACTTC. The rearrangement joins TRBV20-1 to TRBJ2-5; D possibly corresponds to TRBD2 (5 bases). Germline V gives CDR1 DFQATT, CDR2 SNEGSKA (reference sequence). V was trimmed by 5 bases and J by 4 bases, leaving 20 bases between them. The CDR3 sequence is 15 residues long.

The DNA for the CDR3 is TGCAGTGCTAGGAGAATGAAACAGCCTCGTGGCTATGGCTACACCTTC. It specifies CSARRMKQPRGYGYTF. The genes are TRBV20-1 and TRBJ1-2; D remains ambiguous. The V gene's germline CDR1 is DFQATT and CDR2 SNEGSKA (reference sequence). Trimming removed 3 bases at V and 4 bases at J, with 21 bases between. CDR3 length: 16 amino acids.

This clonotype was observed a few times. V and J are TRBV5-1 and TRBJ1-1, with 7 bases lining up with TRBD1. There are 13 residues in the CDR3. The junction had 3 bases not matched to a gene; V was cut back by 0 bases and J by 7 bases. Per germline, CDR1 SGHRS and CDR2 YFSETQ. The CDR3 loop reads CASSLEGAGEAFF. The CDR3 DNA sequence: TGCGCCAGCAGCTTGGAGGGGGCCGGTGAAGCTTTCTTT.

The table lists this clonotype with a few counts. The CDR3 ends on some other residue instead of the conserved phenylalanine or tryptophan, so this is likely a read error. The chain combines TRBV5-1 with TRBJ2-7; no clear D. Germline CDR1 is SGHRS and CDR2 is YFSETQ. This CDR3 region has 13 residues. Trimming removed 2 bases from V and 7 bases from J, with 13 bases in between. The CDR3 reads CASSFRGVGEQYL. In nucleotides, the CDR3 is TGCGCCAGCAGCTTTAGAGGAGTGGGTGAGCAGTACCTC.

The chain is built from TRBV4-3 and TRBJ1-4; TRBD1 matches at 7 bases. Germline CDR1 and CDR2: LGHNA and YSLEER. The CDR3 covers 15 residues. Losses at the gene ends were 4 bases for V and 4 bases for J; bases not matched to a gene: 6. The DNA of the CDR3 is TGCGCCAGCAGCCTGGGACAGACCAATAATGAAAAACTGTTTTTT. This translates into CASSLGQTNNEKLFF.

V and J are TRBV28 and TRBJ1-1; D not certain. The CDR3 is 12 residues long. Between the trimmed V and J ends, which lost 10 bases and 1 base, there was a span of 10 bases. CDR1 is MDHEN and CDR2 is SYDVKM in the germline V gene. The CDR3 nucleotides are TGTGCCACTGTCCCAGGGAACACTGAAGCTTTCTTT. Translation: CATVPGNTEAFF. Complete variable domain (other parts from reference TRBV28 and TRBJ1-1): DVKVTQSSRYLVKRTGEKVFLECVQDMDHENMFWYRQDPGLGLRLIYFSYDVKMKEKGDIPEGYSVSREKKERFSLILESASTNQTSMYLCATVPGNTEAFFGQGTRLTVV.

Comments on this clonotype: Its ends do not fully match the called genes, so a read error is possible. This chain uses TRBV20-1 with TRBJ2-1; 9 positions agree with TRBD1. This CDR3 contains 16 residues. Germline CDR1 is DFQATT and CDR2 is SNEGSKA (reference sequence). The CDR3 loop is CCARDTGTGYYNEQFF. CDR3 DNA sequence: TGCTGTGCTAGAGATACCGGGACAGGGTACTACAATGAGCAGTTCTTC.

The chain employs TRBV10-3 and TRBJ2-1, with D unclear. Germline values: CDR1 ENHRY, CDR2 SYGVKD. Trimming pared 2 bases from V and 4 bases from J, leaving 6 bases between. The CDR3 extends over 13 amino acids. CDR3 region: CAISEEVYNEQFF. In DNA, the CDR3 is TGTGCCATCAGTGAGGAAGTTTACAATGAGCAGTTCTTC.

This clonotype was observed a handful of times. The chain carries TRBV29-1 and TRBJ2-3, with TRBD2 identical over 7 bases. This CDR3 is 13 amino acids long. V lost 7 bases, J lost 2 bases, and 6 bases stayed unmatched. The germline V gene has CDR1 SQVTM and CDR2 ANQGSEA. CDR3 in DNA: TGCAGCGCGCGGGGGTGGATCACAGATACGCAGTATTTT. Its translation: CSARGWITDTQYF.

The chain joins TRBV6-5 to TRBJ2-1; TRBD1 might be the D (5 bases). The CDR3 extends over 17 amino acids. Germline V gene data show CDR1 as MNHEY and CDR2 as SVGAGI. V lost 0 bases and J lost 0, with 12 bases in between. The CDR3 DNA reads TGTGCCAGCAGTTACTCGAAGCTCACAGGCTCCTACAATGAGCAGTTCTTC. Amino acids: CASSYSKLTGSYNEQFF.

Written as DNA, the CDR3 is TGCGCCAGCAGCTTCAGGGAGCGGGGGGGCCGAGAGACCCAGTACTTC. Amino acids: CASSFRERGGRETQYF. The rearrangement links TRBV5-1 to TRBJ2-5, with 10 bases matching TRBD2. CDR3 length: 16 amino acids. The J segment lost 4 bases and the V segment lost 2 bases, leaving 8 bases of the junction unmatched. The germline gives CDR1 SGHRS, CDR2 YFSETQ.

V is TRBV12-3 or TRBV12-4 and J is TRBJ2-3, with 7 bases identical to TRBD2. The CDR3 length is 15 residues. The junction had 8 bases not matched to a gene; V was cut back by 5 bases and J by 3 bases. CDR3 loop: CASSVLGGGTDTQYF. Written as DNA, the CDR3 is TGTGCCAGCAGTGTCCTGGGGGGGGGGACAGATACGCAGTATTTT.

Only a few counts were recorded for this clonotype. The V and J genes are TRBV12-3 or TRBV12-4 and TRBJ1-2; 10 bases match TRBD1. This CDR3 is built from 16 residues. V dropped 5 bases and J dropped 7; count of bases not matched to a gene: 13. The CDR3 DNA sequence: TGTGCCAGCAGTCTACGGGCTGACAGGGGGCTAGGTGGCTACACCTTC. The encoded protein is CASSLRADRGLGGYTF.

The chain couples TRBV20-1 to TRBJ1-6, with a possible D match to TRBD1 (6 bases). The germline V gene encodes CDR1 DFQATT and CDR2 SNEGSKA (reference sequence). This CDR3 region has 15 residues. The V gene lost 2 bases and the J gene lost 9 bases, with 17 bases spanning the gap. The CDR3 loop reads CSARPPSGDGSPLHF. The CDR3 bases are TGCAGTGCTAGACCACCGTCAGGGGATGGTTCACCCCTCCACTTT.

V and J are TRBV2 and TRBJ2-3, with D unresolved. The CDR3 contains 14 residues. V lost 4 bases to trimming and J lost 1 base, with 9 bases between them. Germline loops: CDR1 SNHLY, CDR2 FYNNEI. Here the CDR3 DNA reads TGTGCCAGCAGTGCCCCGTGGGGCACAGATACGCAGTATTTT. Residues: CASSAPWGTDTQYF.

This clonotype was recorded a few times. The rearrangement joins TRBV12-3 or TRBV12-4 to TRBJ2-3; D ambiguous. Trimming removed 7 bases from V and 1 base from J, with 12 bases in between. This CDR3 has 14 residues. The CDR3 DNA is TGTGCCAGCACCTTGCGGTATGGCACAGATACGCAGTATTTT. This codes for CASTLRYGTDTQYF.

The J gene is TRBJ1-6, the V gene TRBV2; D remains ambiguous. V was cut by 6 bases and J by 9 bases, with 9 bases left in between. The germline V gene encodes CDR1 SNHLY and CDR2 FYNNEI. The CDR3 is 12 residues long. CDR3 in amino acids: CASRRVFSPLHF. The CDR3 nucleotides read TGTGCCAGCAGGAGGGTATTTTCACCCCTCCACTTT.